These 21 T cell receptor beta chains share one sample of origin, sequenced in a study of shared clonotypes between healthy human individuals. Data came from immunoSEQ multiplex PCR; TCRdb stores just in-frame clones and leaves some out. The repertoire consists of 1 million to 1.2 million clones, with around three quarters occurring once and the leading ten covering 0.89%. Sample: memory CD4+ T cells from PBMCs. Regarding subset: CD45RA-negative fraction. These receptors all come from a young man in good health. Some clones in this sample may be carry-over from other donors' samples.

This clone was observed once. V and J are TRBV28 and TRBJ2-1; the D gene is possibly TRBD2 (6 bases). Germline values: CDR1 MDHEN, CDR2 SYDVKM. V was shortened by 4 bases and J by 6 bases, with 16 bases between the two germline ends. The CDR3 has 15 amino acids. The CDR3, as DNA: TGTGCCAGCAGTTCTTCCGAGCGGGTGAGCAATGAGCAGTTCTTC. Protein: CASSSSERVSNEQFF.

This chain uses TRBV30 with TRBJ2-2, with 13 bases that match TRBD2. The CDR3 length is 14 residues. Per germline, CDR1 GTSNPN and CDR2 SVGIG (reference sequence). V trimming: 5 bases; J trimming: 10 bases; junction bases outside the gene matches: 7. This CDR3 reads CAWDQGLAGTELFF. The CDR3 nucleotides read TGTGCCTGGGATCAGGGACTAGCGGGAACGGAGCTGTTTTTT.

Concerning this clone: The sample contains more than one DNA sequence encoding this CDR3. This chain uses TRBV30 with TRBJ2-7, with D unresolved. This CDR3 spans 11 amino acids. The V gene's germline CDR1 is GTSNPN and CDR2 SVGIG (reference sequence). The V end lost 1 base, the J end lost 3 bases, and 4 bases lay between the germline ends. The CDR3 DNA reads as TGTGCCTGGAGTGGGGGCTACGAGCAGTACTTC. Its protein product is CAWSGGYEQYF.

The chain couples TRBV7-3 to TRBJ2-5; 7 bases line up with TRBD2. With 5 bases clipped from V and 6 bases from J, the junction kept 15 bases outside the gene matches. Germline lookup yields CDR1 SGHTA and CDR2 FQGTGA. CDR3 length: 16 amino acids. Here the CDR3 reads CASSPTVGGGQKTQYF. The DNA of the CDR3 is TGTGCCAGCAGCCCCACTGTGGGGGGAGGGCAAAAGACCCAGTACTTC.

The chain recombines TRBV19 with TRBJ1-1; D gene unclear. Trimming removed 6 bases at V and 1 base at J, with 12 bases between. Germline CDR1 is LNHDA and CDR2 is SQIVND (reference sequence). The CDR3 length is 14 residues. CDR3 region: CASRPGVRNTEAFF. CDR3 coding DNA: TGTGCCAGTAGGCCAGGAGTGAGGAACACTGAAGCTTTCTTT.

A note on this clone: The junction does not match germline at one end; this may be a read error. The rearrangement uses TRBV6-6 and TRBJ2-7, with D perhaps TRBD2 (6 bases). The CDR3 is 16 amino acids. Germline V lookup: CDR1 MNHNY, CDR2 SVGAGI (reference sequence). The CDR3 sequence is CAGSQGVPGLPYEQYF. Here the CDR3 DNA reads TGTGCCGGCAGTCAAGGGGTGCCGGGACTCCCCTACGAGCAGTACTTC.

In this sample, this clone turned up many times. The V call is TRBV28, the J call TRBJ2-7, with D possibly being TRBD1 (5 bases). CDR1 is MDHEN and CDR2 is SYDVKM in the germline V gene. This CDR3 has 16 residues. The germline V and J ends were trimmed by 5 bases and 2 bases, with 19 bases remaining between them. DNA for the CDR3: TGTGCCAGCAGTCCCCTGACCCAGGGTAGGCCCTACGAGCAGTACTTC. Encoded protein: CASSPLTQGRPYEQYF.

J is TRBJ1-1 and V is TRBV5-1; D possibly corresponds to TRBD1 (6 bases). The CDR3 loop spans 15 amino acids. Trimming removed 0 bases from V and 4 bases from J, with 13 bases in between. Germline CDR1 and CDR2: SGHRS and YFSETQ. CDR3 in DNA: TGCGCCAGCAGCTTGGATGGGGGGCGAGTCACTGAAGCTTTCTTT. It specifies CASSLDGGRVTEAFF. The variable domain in full, completed from reference TRBV5-1 and TRBJ1-1, reads KAGVTQTPRYLIKTRGQQVTLSCSPISGHRSVSWYQQTPGQGLQFLFEYFSETQRNKGNFPGRFSGRQFSNSRSEMNVSTLELGDSALYLCASSLDGGRVTEAFFGQGTRLTVV.

The chain links TRBV29-1 to TRBJ1-2; maybe TRBD1 (6 bases). V lost 0 bases, J lost 5 bases, and 13 bases lay in between. The CDR3 is 14 amino acids. Germline CDR1 reads SQVTM; CDR2 reads ANQGSEA. This chain's CDR3 is CSVEELDSLYGYTF. The CDR3 DNA follows: TGCAGCGTTGAAGAGCTGGACAGTTTATATGGCTACACCTTC.

A word on this clone: A much more abundant neighbour one base away suggests this may be a read error. This rearrangement joins TRBV5-5 to TRBJ2-3, with D hard to call. From germline, CDR1 is SGHKS and CDR2 YYEKEE (reference sequence). Trimming removed 4 bases from V and 0 bases from J, with 6 bases in between. The CDR3 covers 13 residues. The CDR3 region has the DNA TGTGCCAGCAGCACAGACAGCACAGATACGCAGTATTTT. Its protein product is CASSTDSTDTQYF.

With regard to this clone: A far larger clone is off by one base, so a read error is likely. The genes are TRBV10-3 and TRBJ1-2; a possible D gene is TRBD1 (6 bases). V was shortened by 6 bases and J by 6 bases, with 23 bases between the two germline ends. The CDR3 is made up of 16 amino acids. From germline, CDR1 is ENHRY and CDR2 SYGVKD. This chain's CDR3 is CAIRDGADAGAHGYTF. Written as DNA, the CDR3 is TGTGCCATCAGGGATGGGGCAGATGCAGGGGCCCATGGCTACACCTTC.

V gene TRBV25-1 combines with J gene TRBJ1-1; perhaps TRBD1 as D (5 bases). Germline CDR1 MGHDK, CDR2 SYGVNS. The CDR3 extends over 13 amino acids. Trimming stripped 6 bases from V and 4 bases from J, with 12 bases between. The CDR3 loop reads CASSWGEGTEAFF. The CDR3 bases are TGTGCCAGCAGCTGGGGCGAGGGCACTGAAGCTTTCTTT. The whole variable domain, filled in from reference TRBV25-1 and TRBJ1-1, reads EADIYQTPRYLVIGTGKKITLECSQTMGHDKMYWYQQDPGMELHLIHYSYGVNSTEKGDLSSESTVSRIRTEHFPLTLESARPSHTSQYLCASSWGEGTEAFFGQGTRLTVV.

Worth noting for this clone: This may be a read error: a much more frequent sequence differs by one nucleotide. This sequence joins TRBV7-2 and TRBJ2-7, with a weak D call TRBD2 (6 bases). The CDR3 totals 14 residues. CDR1 is SGHTA, CDR2 FQGNSA, per germline. Between the trimmed V and J ends, which lost 2 bases and 2 bases, there was a span of 10 bases. The CDR3 sequence is CASSLFGSTYEQYF. In DNA form, the CDR3 reads TGTGCCAGCAGCTTATTCGGGAGTACCTACGAGCAGTACTTC.

The gene calls are TRBV5-4 and TRBJ2-1; D perhaps matches TRBD2 (5 bases). This CDR3 is 15 amino acids long. Between the trimmed V and J ends, which lost 3 bases and 3 bases, there was a span of 13 bases. Germline V gene sequence: CDR1 SGHNT, CDR2 YYREEE (reference sequence). The CDR3 loop is CASSWESNRYNEQFF. The CDR3 DNA follows: TGTGCCAGCAGCTGGGAGTCCAATCGCTACAATGAGCAGTTCTTC.

This clone has just a few counts. The chain joins TRBV9 to TRBJ1-3, with 8 bases that match TRBD1. The CDR3 has 14 amino acids. V dropped 7 bases and J dropped 3; count of bases not matched to a gene: 6. Germline V gene data show CDR1 as SGDLS and CDR2 as YYNGEE. CDR3 in amino acids: CASAGTGGGNTIYF. CDR3 in DNA: TGTGCCAGCGCCGGGACAGGAGGTGGAAACACCATATATTTT.

This rearrangement joins TRBV6-1 to TRBJ2-1, with 12 positions matching TRBD2. This CDR3 contains 18 residues. Per germline, CDR1 MNHNS and CDR2 SASEGT. The ends lost 3 bases at V and 6 bases at J; junction bases unmatched: 12. CDR3 sequence: CASSDPSLAGGLLNEQFF. The CDR3 bases are TGTGCCAGCAGTGACCCCAGTCTAGCGGGAGGGCTGCTCAATGAGCAGTTCTTC.

The chain has TRBV28 and TRBJ2-3; D possibly corresponds to TRBD2 (5 bases). The ends were cut back, 7 bases at V and 4 bases at J, with 6 bases in the middle. In germline, CDR1 is MDHEN, CDR2 SYDVKM. The CDR3 is 11 residues long. The CDR3 spells CASMRADTQYF. The CDR3 DNA reads TGTGCCAGCATGCGGGCAGATACGCAGTATTTT.

The V gene is TRBV11-2, the J gene TRBJ1-1; D gene uncertain. V lost 6 bases and J lost 1, with 9 bases in between. The CDR3 covers 13 residues. Germline loops: CDR1 SGHAT, CDR2 FQNNGV. The CDR3 region has the DNA TGTGCCAGCAGGGGGATAGGGAACACTGAAGCTTTCTTT. Encoded protein: CASRGIGNTEAFF.

The chain links TRBV7-6 to TRBJ1-4; maybe TRBD1 (5 bases). Trimming shortened V by 1 base and J by 4 bases, and 7 bases separated the two germline ends. Germline V gene data show CDR1 as SGHVS and CDR2 as FNYEAQ. The CDR3 has 14 residues. The CDR3 spells CASSLGGGNEKLFF. CDR3 in DNA: TGTGCCAGCAGCTTAGGGGGGGGTAATGAAAAACTGTTTTTT.

The J gene is TRBJ1-4, the V gene TRBV4-2; possible D gene TRBD1, 5 bases. V was shortened by 0 bases and J by 3 bases, with 14 bases between the two germline ends. This CDR3 is built from 17 residues. Looked up from germline, CDR1 is LGHNA and CDR2 is YNFKEQ. This chain's CDR3 is CASSQDSVGGANEKLFF. CDR3 sequence (DNA): TGTGCCAGCAGCCAAGATTCAGTTGGGGGGGCTAATGAAAAACTGTTTTTT.

Concerning this clone itself: This specimen includes other DNA sequences encoding the same CDR3. The V and J genes are TRBV9 and TRBJ2-2; D call uncertain. Trimming pared 0 bases from V and 2 bases from J, leaving 8 bases between. Germline CDR1 and CDR2: SGDLS and YYNGEE. The CDR3 covers 15 residues. CDR3 amino acids: CASSVGGVNTGELFF. The CDR3 coding sequence is TGTGCCAGCAGCGTAGGCGGAGTAAACACCGGGGAGCTGTTTTTT.